These T cell receptor beta chains were read from a single sample in a study of blood T cell repertoires in COVID-19. Libraries were prepared by immunoSEQ multiplex PCR; TCRdb keeps only in-frame clonotypes and omits some of them. The profile shows some 520,000 clones, approximately 92% of them singletons. Source material: peripheral blood. These TCRs come from a man between 18 and 35 years old with COVID-19, enrolled during active disease. Both conserved end residues are part of each CDR3. D genes are given only for firm matches. Where a row states a size, it is once, few, many or the class of an expanded clone; other rows omit it.

CDR3 protein | CDR3 DNA | J gene | clone size | V gene | D gene
CASSLPLVNTEAFF | TGTGCCAGCAGCTTACCCTTAGTTAACACTGAAGCTTTCTTT | TRBJ1-1 | . | TRBV7-9 | .
CAGDRYEKLFF | TGTGCCGGGGACAGGTATGAAAAACTGTTTTTT | TRBJ1-4 | . | TRBV12-3/TRBV12-4 | TRBD1
CARPVPKGLSTDTQYF | TGTGCCAGACCAGTCCCGAAGGGACTTAGCACAGATACGCAGTATTTT | TRBJ2-3 | . | TRBV19 | .
CSGGGSDRGYTF | TGCAGCGGGGGGGGCAGTGATCGCGGCTACACCTTC | TRBJ1-2 | . | TRBV29-1 | .
CASSPTPTGVNIQYF | TGTGCCAGCAGTCCTACCCCGACAGGGGTGAACATTCAGTACTTC | TRBJ2-4 | . | TRBV6-5 | TRBD1
CASSSAPGQLSYEQYF | TGTGCCAGCAGCTCCGCCCCGGGACAGCTTTCCTACGAGCAGTACTTC | TRBJ2-7 | once | TRBV13 | TRBD1
CASSDSATGQPQHF | TGTGCCAGCAGTGACTCCGCTACGGGTCAGCCCCAGCATTTT | TRBJ1-5 | once | TRBV6-4 | .
CASSLHSTGSGELFF | TGTGCCAGCAGCTTACATTCCACGGGGTCCGGGGAGCTGTTTTTT | TRBJ2-2 | . | TRBV11-2 | .
CASSPQMEGYEQYF | TGTGCCAGCAGCCCCCAAATGGAGGGCTACGAGCAGTACTTC | TRBJ2-7 | . | TRBV9 | .
CASSHRDSAYEQYF | TGTGCCAGCAGCCACCGGGACAGTGCCTACGAGCAGTACTTC | TRBJ2-7 | . | TRBV3-1/TRBV3-2 | TRBD1
CASSQGQTGYEQYF | TGTGCCAGCAGCCAAGGACAAACGGGGTACGAGCAGTACTTC | TRBJ2-7 | . | TRBV3-1/TRBV3-2 | .
CASSLGQTYNEQFF | TGCGCCAGCAGCTTGGGGCAAACCTACAATGAGCAGTTCTTC | TRBJ2-1 | . | TRBV5-1 | .